These 27 T cell receptor beta chains were sequenced from one sample in a study of shared clonotypes between healthy human individuals. CD8 cells classed as naive were CD45RO-negative and positively selected for CCR7, excluding terminally differentiated effector memory CD45RA+ cells. Clones were read by immunoSEQ multiplex PCR, and TCRdb kept only the in-frame ones, dropping some. The sample holds over 2,000,000 clones, roughly 93% seen once. The source material was naive CD8+ T cells from PBMCs. The receptors were sampled from a man aged 18 to 29 in good health. Some clones in this sample may be carry-over from other donors' samples.

The V and J genes are TRBV27 and TRBJ1-4, with D possibly TRBD1 on 6 matching bases. Per germline, CDR1 MNHEY and CDR2 SMNVEV (reference sequence). Trimming took off 7 bases at V and 0 bases at J, with 21 bases between the two ends. The CDR3 loop spans 18 amino acids. The DNA for the CDR3 is TGTGCCAGCACCAGTGGGACACCATCGGCCACAACTAATGAAAAACTGTTTTTT. It translates to CASTSGTPSATTNEKLFF.

The chain has TRBV9 and TRBJ2-6, with D unclear. This CDR3 is 19 amino acids long. Trimming took 0 bases from V and 0 from J, leaving 16 bases between them. CDR1 SGDLS and CDR2 YYNGEE come from the germline V gene. The CDR3 spells CASSVESVRSSSGANVLTF. In nucleotides, the CDR3 is TGTGCCAGCAGCGTAGAATCGGTCCGATCAAGCTCTGGGGCCAACGTCCTGACTTTC.

This chain links TRBV5-1 with TRBJ1-2; D uncertain. The V end lost 4 bases, the J end lost 3 bases, and 19 bases lay between the germline ends. There are 16 residues in the CDR3. CDR1 and CDR2 (germline): SGHRS, YFSETQ. This CDR3 is CASSPSEALAYYGYTF. The CDR3 region has the DNA TGCGCCAGCAGCCCCTCTGAGGCCTTAGCTTACTATGGCTACACCTTC.

The rearrangement joins TRBV19 to TRBJ1-2; 7 bases match TRBD1. Germline V CDR1 and CDR2: LNHDA, SQIVND (reference sequence). V lost 10 bases to trimming and J lost 3 bases; unmatched junction nucleotides: 5. The CDR3 is made up of 12 amino acids. This CDR3 reads CAIQDRDYGYTF. Written as DNA, the CDR3 is TGTGCCATCCAAGACAGGGACTATGGCTACACCTTC. The full variable domain, in which reference TRBV19 and TRBJ1-2 provide the parts outside the CDR3, is DGGITQSPKYLFRKEGQNVTLSCEQNLNHDAMYWYRQDPGQGLRLIYYSQIVNDFQKGDIAEGYSVSREKKESFPLTVTSAQKNPTAFYLCAIQDRDYGYTFGSGTRLTVV.

The gene calls are TRBV4-1 and TRBJ2-1; D is undetermined. Germline V lookup: CDR1 MGHRA, CDR2 YSYEKL. The CDR3 loop spans 18 amino acids. The V and J ends lost 0 bases and 7 bases respectively, with 22 bases between them. CDR3 amino acids: CASSQDGPDVHGVNEQFF. CDR3 nucleotides: TGCGCCAGCAGCCAAGATGGACCCGATGTACATGGAGTTAATGAGCAGTTCTTC.

This clone was seen once. The rearrangement joins TRBV4-1 to TRBJ1-3; weak D call: TRBD1 (5 bases). There are 15 residues in the CDR3. Looked up from germline, CDR1 is MGHRA and CDR2 is YSYEKL. V lost 4 bases to trimming and J lost 2 bases, with 12 bases between them. In nucleotides, the CDR3 is TGCGCCAGCAGCCTTAAGGCGGGGGCTGGAAACACCATATATTTT. It specifies CASSLKAGAGNTIYF.

V usage is TRBV28 and J usage is TRBJ1-3; D gene ambiguous. Trimming stripped 2 bases from V and 1 base from J, with 12 bases between. This CDR3 comprises 16 residues. CDR1 is MDHEN, CDR2 SYDVKM, per germline. CDR3 residues: CASSLRSGRSGNTIYF. In nucleotides, the CDR3 is TGTGCCAGCAGTTTAAGGTCAGGTCGTTCTGGAAACACCATATATTTT.

This chain uses TRBV9 with TRBJ2-7; TRBD2 matches 9 bases. The CDR3 spans 15 residues. The germline V gene has CDR1 SGDLS and CDR2 YYNGEE. J gave up 5 bases and V 0 bases, and 6 bases lay outside the gene matches. The CDR3 is CASSVVAGGIHEQYF. CDR3 in DNA: TGTGCCAGCAGCGTAGTTGCGGGAGGGATCCACGAGCAGTACTTC.

A note on this clone: The sample has other DNA sequences that encode this CDR3 too. The rearrangement links TRBV27 to TRBJ2-7; the D gene could be TRBD1 or TRBD2 (5 bases each). The CDR3 is 13 residues long. Germline V lookup: CDR1 MNHEY, CDR2 SMNVEV (reference sequence). Trimming removed 4 bases at V and 2 bases at J, with 9 bases between. Written as DNA, the CDR3 is TGTGCCAGCAGTTCGTTGGGGGCCTACGAGCAGTACTTC. Translating gives CASSSLGAYEQYF.

V and J are TRBV27 and TRBJ2-7; D is uncertain. Looked up from germline, CDR1 is MNHEY and CDR2 is SMNVEV (reference sequence). The CDR3 runs to 15 residues. The ends were cut back, 4 bases at V and 2 bases at J, with 15 bases in the middle. CDR3 region: CASSYDDTQTYEQYF. The CDR3 DNA follows: TGTGCCAGCAGTTACGACGATACTCAAACCTACGAGCAGTACTTC.

The chain recombines TRBV28 with TRBJ2-7; D unresolved. From germline, CDR1 is MDHEN and CDR2 SYDVKM. The CDR3 runs to 14 residues. The germline V and J ends were trimmed by 6 bases and 1 base, with 13 bases remaining between them. CDR3 bases: TGTGCCAGCAGCCCCCGCACCCTTTCCTACGAGCAGTACTTC. This sequence encodes CASSPRTLSYEQYF.

The chain couples TRBV11-2 to TRBJ1-2; D unresolved. CDR3 length: 15 residues. V was pared by 1 base and J by 1 base, with 10 bases between. Germline CDR1 is SGHAT and CDR2 is FQNNGV. The CDR3 DNA reads as TGTGCCAGCAGCTTAGTAGGCTACTATAACTATGGCTACACCTTC. Its translation is CASSLVGYYNYGYTF.

The chain has TRBV5-1 and TRBJ2-3, with D tentatively TRBD1 (5 bases). The V end lost 0 bases, the J end lost 6 bases, and 14 bases lay between the germline ends. The germline V gene has CDR1 SGHRS and CDR2 YFSETQ. This CDR3 region has 15 residues. Here the CDR3 DNA reads TGCGCCAGCAGCTTGGGGGGCGGCCTTATGGATACGCAGTATTTT. Protein sequence: CASSLGGGLMDTQYF.

The chain has TRBV27 and TRBJ1-2; 7 positions agree with TRBD1. Germline loops: CDR1 MNHEY, CDR2 SMNVEV (reference sequence). The CDR3 is made up of 14 amino acids. V was pared by 6 bases and J by 2 bases, with 6 bases of the junction left unmatched. As DNA, the CDR3 is TGTGCCAGCAGGCAAACAGGGGAGAACTATGGCTACACCTTC. Its protein product is CASRQTGENYGYTF.

This chain joins TRBV2 and TRBJ2-2, with 8 bases aligning to TRBD1. Germline CDR1 and CDR2: SNHLY and FYNNEI. The CDR3 has 15 residues. V shed 1 base and J 6 bases; nucleotides not matched to a gene: 4. The CDR3 region is CASSEGTGMSGELFF. The DNA for the CDR3 is TGTGCCAGCAGTGAAGGGACAGGGATGTCCGGGGAGCTGTTTTTT.

The chain is built from TRBV7-6 and TRBJ1-1; D is unresolved. CDR3 length: 11 residues. The germline V gene has CDR1 SGHVS and CDR2 FNYEAQ. Trimming cost V 1 base and J 8 bases, with 5 bases left between them. The CDR3 nucleotides are TGTGCCAGCAGCTTAGGTTCCGAAGCTTTCTTT. This sequence encodes CASSLGSEAFF.

To note about this clone: The sample holds other DNA sequences that translate to the same CDR3. This chain joins TRBV28 and TRBJ1-2; D is perhaps TRBD1 (6 bases). V gave up 3 bases and J gave up 4 bases, with 9 bases separating them. Germline CDR1 and CDR2: MDHEN and SYDVKM. This CDR3 is 13 amino acids long. CDR3 loop: CASSFGGAYGYTF. The CDR3 DNA reads as TGTGCCAGCAGTTTTGGGGGGGCCTATGGCTACACCTTC.

This clone has just one count. V gene TRBV14 combines with J gene TRBJ2-5; D unresolved. Germline CDR1 and CDR2: SGHDN and FVKESK. The CDR3 runs to 16 residues. Trimming left V 1 base short and J 0 bases short, with 12 bases between. The CDR3 reads CASSQVQNTYQETQYF. The CDR3 nucleotides are TGTGCCAGCAGCCAAGTTCAGAACACTTACCAAGAGACCCAGTACTTC.

This chain uses TRBV6-5 with TRBJ2-5; TRBD1 or TRBD2 may be the D gene (5 bases each). The CDR3 has 13 amino acids. Germline assignment: CDR1 MNHEY and CDR2 SVGAGI. Trimming shortened V by 5 bases and J by 1 base, and 8 bases separated the two germline ends. The CDR3 region has the DNA TGTGCCAGCAGTACCGGGACCCAAGAGACCCAGTACTTC. Protein: CASSTGTQETQYF.

This sequence joins TRBV5-6 and TRBJ2-1, with D unclear. CDR3 length equals 16 residues. V was trimmed by 0 bases and J by 0 bases, leaving 10 bases between them. The germline V gene has CDR1 SGHDT and CDR2 YYEEEE. The chain's CDR3 is CASSLDRLSSYNEQFF. CDR3 in DNA: TGTGCCAGCAGCTTGGATCGCCTAAGCTCCTACAATGAGCAGTTCTTC.

This clone was detected once. The chain is built from TRBV28 and TRBJ1-3; D uncertain. This CDR3 has 14 residues. The V and J ends lost 3 bases and 1 base respectively, with 7 bases between them. Germline V gene sequence: CDR1 MDHEN, CDR2 SYDVKM. The CDR3 loop is CASSFWESGNTIYF. DNA for the CDR3: TGTGCCAGCAGTTTTTGGGAGTCTGGAAACACCATATATTTT. Combining the CDR3 with reference TRBV28 and TRBJ1-3 gives the whole variable domain DVKVTQSSRYLVKRTGEKVFLECVQDMDHENMFWYRQDPGLGLRLIYFSYDVKMKEKGDIPEGYSVSREKKERFSLILESASTNQTSMYLCASSFWESGNTIYFGEGSWLTVV.

The chain is built from TRBV27 and TRBJ2-3; 7 nucleotides agree with TRBD2. The CDR3 sequence is 18 residues long. The V and J ends lost 6 bases and 1 base, in that order; junction bases with no gene match: 16. Germline-derived CDR1 and CDR2 are MNHEY and SMNVEV (reference sequence). In nucleotides, the CDR3 is TGTGCCAGCAGCCGCGGACTAGGGGCATACATTCGCACAGATACGCAGTATTTT. It yields the protein CASSRGLGAYIRTDTQYF.

CDR3 nucleotide sequence: TGCGCCAGCAGCCCGACAGGCCCCCAGGGGTTCTCTGGAAACACCATATATTTT. As protein: CASSPTGPQGFSGNTIYF. The chain links TRBV4-1 to TRBJ1-3; the D gene is possibly TRBD1 (6 bases). This CDR3 region has 18 residues. CDR1 and CDR2 from the germline V gene are MGHRA and YSYEKL. V lost 4 bases to trimming and J lost 0 bases, with 19 bases between them.

A single count supports this clone. V usage is TRBV19 and J usage is TRBJ2-5; 10 bases fit TRBD2. In germline, CDR1 is LNHDA, CDR2 SQIVND (reference sequence). CDR3 length: 15 residues. V lost 6 bases to trimming and J lost 2 bases; unmatched junction nucleotides: 6. The CDR3 nucleotides read TGTGCCAGTAGGGCTCGGACTAGCGGTCAAGAGACCCAGTACTTC. As protein: CASRARTSGQETQYF.

In DNA form, the CDR3 reads TGTGCCAGCAGCTTAGGCGCCAGGGGGAACACTGAAGCTTTCTTT. It codes for CASSLGARGNTEAFF. The rearrangement uses TRBV7-6 and TRBJ1-1, with a weak D call TRBD1 (6 bases). V lost 1 base and J lost 1, with 10 bases in between. Germline assignment: CDR1 SGHVS and CDR2 FNYEAQ. The CDR3 runs to 15 residues.

This clone was seen just once. The same CDR3 arises from other DNA sequences in this sample as well. The gene calls are TRBV9 and TRBJ2-1; D unclear. The V gene's germline CDR1 is SGDLS and CDR2 YYNGEE. V lost 0 bases and J lost 0, with 7 bases in between. The CDR3 has 15 residues. This CDR3 is CASSVALSSYNEQFF. CDR3 in DNA: TGTGCCAGCAGCGTAGCCCTAAGCTCCTACAATGAGCAGTTCTTC.

The chain recombines TRBV27 with TRBJ1-2; D possibly corresponds to TRBD1 (5 bases). CDR3 size: 15 residues. The V gene lost 3 bases and the J gene lost 8 bases, with 19 bases spanning the gap. The germline gives CDR1 MNHEY, CDR2 SMNVEV (reference sequence). The CDR3 coding sequence is TGTGCCAGCAGTTTTGTGGGGGGTGGTGTAGAGGGCTACACCTTC. It codes for CASSFVGGGVEGYTF.